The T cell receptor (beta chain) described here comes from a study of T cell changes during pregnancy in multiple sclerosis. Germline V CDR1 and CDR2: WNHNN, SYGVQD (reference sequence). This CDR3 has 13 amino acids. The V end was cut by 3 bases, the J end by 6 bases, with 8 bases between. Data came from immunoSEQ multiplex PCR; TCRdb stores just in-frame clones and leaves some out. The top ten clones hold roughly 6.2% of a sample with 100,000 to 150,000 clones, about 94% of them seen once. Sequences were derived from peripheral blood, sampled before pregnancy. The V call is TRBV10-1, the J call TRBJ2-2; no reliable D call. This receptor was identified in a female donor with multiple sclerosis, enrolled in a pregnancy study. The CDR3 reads CASSELAPGELFF. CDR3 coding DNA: TGCGCCAGCAGTGAACTTGCTCCCGGGGAGCTGTTTTTT.